The rows below give T cell receptor beta chains drawn from one sample of a study of CD8+CD57+ T cells in acquired aplastic anemia. TCRdb reprocessed the reads with MiXCR, giving one entry per CDR3 protein. Of over 250,000 distinct CDR3 sequences detected, 56% appear once; the ten largest clones hold under 1.5%. The source material was sorted CD4+, CD8+, or CD8+CD57+ T cells (not recorded which) from PBMCs. These receptors came from a human donor with aplastic anemia. The CDR3 runs from the conserved cysteine through the conserved F or W. Clone size is not always given. Where it is, it says once, few, many or a class for expanded clones.

J gene | clone size | V gene | CDR3 protein
TRBJ2-3 | NA | TRBV9 | CASSVGGGPVDTQYF
TRBJ2-7 | NA | TRBV20-1 | CSASYRLRETRYF
TRBJ2-7 | NA | TRBV14 | CASSKISRSYEQYF
TRBJ1-2 | once | TRBV20-1 | CSAGTGTGNYGCTF
TRBJ2-1 | many | TRBV5-1 | CASSLVISLAGNYNEQFF
TRBJ2-5 | NA | TRBV5-5 | CASSLNLGETQYF
TRBJ2-4 | many | TRBV6-6 | CASSYDGRDIQYF
TRBJ1-4 | NA | TRBV2 | CASRATATTNEKLFF
TRBJ2-2 | NA | TRBV6-1 | CASRAGTSNTGELLF
TRBJ1-2 | NA | TRBV6-5 | CASSSVRAYGYTF
TRBJ1-5 | NA | TRBV7-6 | CASSLSANSNQPQHF
TRBJ1-3 | once | TRBV2 | CASREYRAGNTMYF
TRBJ1-5 | NA | TRBV7-8 | CASNNVDREEKLFFGSGTQHF
TRBJ1-5 | NA | TRBV20-1 | CSVRYSNQPQHF
TRBJ2-5 | many | TRBV3-1 | CASSQGPDRAIGTQYF
TRBJ2-7 | many | TRBV15 | CATSLSATYEQYF
TRBJ2-6 | few | TRBV7-8 | CASEGTGANVLTF
TRBJ2-2 | many | TRBV5-1 | CASSLRTAGSTGELFF
TRBJ2-7 | NA | TRBV7-9 | CASSPQASGRASTYEQYF
TRBJ2-7 | few | TRBV4-1 | CASSQDITGVSYEQYF
TRBJ2-1 | NA | TRBV19 | CASSPRSSGGPDNEQFF
TRBJ1-1 | many | TRBV27 | CASSLSGTLNTEAFF
TRBJ2-5 | NA | TRBV7-6 | CASSLVTGPLYF
TRBJ1-1 | NA | TRBV20-1 | CSAAAGTGVGTTEAFF
TRBJ1-1 | NA | TRBV10-2 | CASSEPNRVKGTEAFF
TRBJ2-7 | NA | TRBV19 | CASSIRRASSYEQYF
TRBJ2-7 | NA | TRBV6-5 | CASSYSIRDHEQYF
TRBJ2-3 | few | TRBV2 | CASTRADTQYF
TRBJ2-7 | NA | TRBV7-2 | CASSPTPLAGDLGGQYF
TRBJ2-2 | NA | TRBV29-1 | CSARTPDRGTGELFF
TRBJ2-2 | many | TRBV6-4 | CASSPSGTHAGELFF
TRBJ1-4 | NA | TRBV19 | CASSIDPSGTNEKLFF
TRBJ2-2 | NA | TRBV10-3 | CAISDVARGATGELFF
TRBJ1-4 | once | TRBV19 | CASSSPGGQVNEKLFF
TRBJ1-2 | NA | TRBV20-1 | CSARDRVKRSYTF
TRBJ1-5 | few | TRBV7-8 | CASSQAGTSNQPQHF
TRBJ1-5 | NA | TRBV19 | CASSIPGNQPQHF
TRBJ1-3 | NA | TRBV9 | CASSVADLPHTPGNTIYF
TRBJ2-1 | once | TRBV29-1 | CSVLTSGGEQFF
TRBJ2-1 | NA | TRBV20-1 | CSARGGAQF
TRBJ2-7 | NA | TRBV12-3/TRBV12-4 | CASSRDAGSYNEQYF
TRBJ2-3 | many | TRBV5-1 | CASSPPGTSGRRGDTQYF
TRBJ2-7 | NA | TRBV20-1 | CGLVGTNNYEQYF
TRBJ1-3 | NA | TRBV19 | CASSNSQGRDGYTIYF
TRBJ2-7 | many | TRBV12-3/TRBV12-4 | CASSFQAGAYEQYF
TRBJ2-3 | NA | TRBV7-2 | CASSLVTREPLGSQYF
TRBJ2-3 | many | TRBV19 | CASSISLRTEDTQYF
TRBJ2-3 | NA | TRBV5-1 | CATAPGNTDTQYF
TRBJ2-7 | few | TRBV6-6 | CASRAVSNEQYF
TRBJ1-1 | many | TRBV10-3 | CAISHRGMSTEAFF
TRBJ2-5 | many | TRBV7-9 | CASSLGTVQETQYF
TRBJ2-1 | NA | TRBV7-9 | CASSQQLSYNEQFF
TRBJ1-2 | many | TRBV25-1 | CASSTGQGDYYGYTF
TRBJ1-2 | NA | TRBV20-1 | CSAPTPGQATNYGYTF